This T cell receptor (beta chain) was sequenced in a study of T cells after yellow fever vaccination. Study observations and caveats: Weaker, the secondary response had a peak occurring faster, on day 5 versus 15. Highly abundant clonotypes carried over from the bulk population could end up in FACS-sorted repertoires as contaminants.

This clonotype has only a few counts. Its antigen is not known. Trimming left V 7 bases short and J 3 bases short, with 7 bases between. Germline CDR1 reads MNHEY; CDR2 reads SVGEGT. This CDR3 region has 11 residues. Via MiXCR, TCRdb re-called the 5' RACE reads, giving one row per CDR3 protein. The sample shows 150,000 to 200,000 distinct CDR3 sequences, approximately 9.7% of them seen only once. The TCR originated in a man aged 18 to 29 who received the YFV17D yellow fever vaccine. V is TRBV6-2 or TRBV6-3 and J is TRBJ2-7; no clear D gene. The material was CD8+ T cells sorted from PBMCs, obtained 45 days after the yellow fever booster vaccination. The DNA for the CDR3 is TGTGCCAGCACCAACAGCTACGAGCAGTACTTC. Translation: CASTNSYEQYF.